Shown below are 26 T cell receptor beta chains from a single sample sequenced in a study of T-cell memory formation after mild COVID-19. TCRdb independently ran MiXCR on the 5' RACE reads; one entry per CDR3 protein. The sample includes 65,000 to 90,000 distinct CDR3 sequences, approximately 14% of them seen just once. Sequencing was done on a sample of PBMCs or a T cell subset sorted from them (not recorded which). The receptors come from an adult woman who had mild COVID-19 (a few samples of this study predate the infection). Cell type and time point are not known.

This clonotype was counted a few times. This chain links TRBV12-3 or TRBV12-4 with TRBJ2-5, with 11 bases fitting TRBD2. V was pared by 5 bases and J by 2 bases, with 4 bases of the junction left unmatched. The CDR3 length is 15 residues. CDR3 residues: CASSLRTSGQETQYF. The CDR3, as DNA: TGTGCCAGCAGTCTCCGGACTAGCGGGCAAGAGACCCAGTACTTC.

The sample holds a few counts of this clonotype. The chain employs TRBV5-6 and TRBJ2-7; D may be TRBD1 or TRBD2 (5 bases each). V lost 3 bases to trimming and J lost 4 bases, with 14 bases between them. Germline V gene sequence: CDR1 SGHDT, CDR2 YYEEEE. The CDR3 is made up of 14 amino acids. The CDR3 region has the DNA TGTGCCAGCAGCTCCGACCTCGAGGGGTACGAGCAGTACTTC. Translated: CASSSDLEGYEQYF.

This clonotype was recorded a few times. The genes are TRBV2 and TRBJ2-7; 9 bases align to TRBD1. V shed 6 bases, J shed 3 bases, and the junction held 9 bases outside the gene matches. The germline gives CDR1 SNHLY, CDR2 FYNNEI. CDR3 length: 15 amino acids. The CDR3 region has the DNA TGTGCCAGCAGGGACCCCCGGGACAGGGTCTACGAGCAGTACTTC. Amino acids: CASRDPRDRVYEQYF.

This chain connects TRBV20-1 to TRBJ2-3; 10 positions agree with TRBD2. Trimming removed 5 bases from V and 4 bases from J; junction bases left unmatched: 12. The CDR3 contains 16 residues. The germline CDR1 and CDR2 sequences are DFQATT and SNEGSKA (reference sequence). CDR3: CSAHPPRLAGADTQYF. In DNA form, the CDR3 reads TGCAGTGCTCACCCCCCCCGTCTAGCGGGAGCAGATACGCAGTATTTT.

CDR3 nucleotides: TGCGCCAGCAGCCAAGTGGTACTAGCGGGAGGGAATGAGCAGTTCTTC. This translates into CASSQVVLAGGNEQFF. V gene TRBV4-1 combines with J gene TRBJ2-1, with 13 bases fitting TRBD2. CDR1 and CDR2 (germline): MGHRA, YSYEKL. The junction had 4 bases not matched to a gene; V was cut back by 1 base and J by 7 bases. The CDR3 length is 16 residues.

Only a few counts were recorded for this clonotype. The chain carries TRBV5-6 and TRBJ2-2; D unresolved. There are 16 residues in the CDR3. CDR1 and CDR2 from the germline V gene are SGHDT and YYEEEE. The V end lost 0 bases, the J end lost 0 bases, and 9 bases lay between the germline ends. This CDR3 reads CASSLGWAANTGELFF. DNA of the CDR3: TGTGCCAGCAGCTTGGGGTGGGCGGCGAACACCGGGGAGCTGTTTTTT.

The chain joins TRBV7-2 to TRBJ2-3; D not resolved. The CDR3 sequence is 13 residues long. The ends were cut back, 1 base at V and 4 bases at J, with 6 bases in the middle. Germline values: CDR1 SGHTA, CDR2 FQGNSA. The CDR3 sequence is CASSLVTSDTQYF. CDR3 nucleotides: TGTGCCAGCAGCTTAGTTACGTCAGATACGCAGTATTTT.

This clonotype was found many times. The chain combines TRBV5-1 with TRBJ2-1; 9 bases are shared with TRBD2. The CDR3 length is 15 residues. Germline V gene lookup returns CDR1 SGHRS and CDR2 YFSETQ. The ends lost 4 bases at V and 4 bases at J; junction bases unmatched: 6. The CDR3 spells CASSGGTSSYNEQFF. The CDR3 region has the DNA TGCGCCAGCAGCGGCGGGACTAGCAGTTACAATGAGCAGTTCTTC. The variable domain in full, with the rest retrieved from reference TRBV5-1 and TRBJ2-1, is KAGVTQTPRYLIKTRGQQVTLSCSPISGHRSVSWYQQTPGQGLQFLFEYFSETQRNKGNFPGRFSGRQFSNSRSEMNVSTLELGDSALYLCASSGGTSSYNEQFFGPGTRLTVL.

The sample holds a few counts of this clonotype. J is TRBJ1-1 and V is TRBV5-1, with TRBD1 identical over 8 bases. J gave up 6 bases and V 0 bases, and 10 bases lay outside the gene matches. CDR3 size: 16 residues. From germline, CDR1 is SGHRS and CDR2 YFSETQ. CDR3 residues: CASSLVPGQVHPEAFF. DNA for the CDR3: TGCGCCAGCAGCTTGGTTCCGGGACAGGTTCACCCTGAAGCTTTCTTT.

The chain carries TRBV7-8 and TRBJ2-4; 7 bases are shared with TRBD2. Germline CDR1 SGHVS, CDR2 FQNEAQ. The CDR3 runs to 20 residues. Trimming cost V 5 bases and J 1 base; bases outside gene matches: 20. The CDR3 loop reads CASSPLGLAGVNMAKNIQYF. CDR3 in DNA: TGTGCCAGCAGCCCCCTAGGTTTGGCGGGAGTAAATATGGCCAAAAACATTCAGTACTTC.

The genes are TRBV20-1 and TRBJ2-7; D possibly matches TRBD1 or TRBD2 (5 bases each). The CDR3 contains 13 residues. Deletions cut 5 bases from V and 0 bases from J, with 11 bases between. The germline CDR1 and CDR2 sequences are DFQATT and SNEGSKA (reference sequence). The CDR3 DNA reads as TGCAGTGCTCGGGGCCCGGACTCCTACGAGCAGTACTTC. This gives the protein CSARGPDSYEQYF.

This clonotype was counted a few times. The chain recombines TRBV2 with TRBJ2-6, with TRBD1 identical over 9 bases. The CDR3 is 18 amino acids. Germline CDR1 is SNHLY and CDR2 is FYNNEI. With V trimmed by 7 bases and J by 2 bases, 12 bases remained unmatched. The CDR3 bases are TGTGCCAGCAAGGGTAGGGACAGGGAGCAGGCTGGGGCCAACGTCCTGACTTTC. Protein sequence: CASKGRDREQAGANVLTF.

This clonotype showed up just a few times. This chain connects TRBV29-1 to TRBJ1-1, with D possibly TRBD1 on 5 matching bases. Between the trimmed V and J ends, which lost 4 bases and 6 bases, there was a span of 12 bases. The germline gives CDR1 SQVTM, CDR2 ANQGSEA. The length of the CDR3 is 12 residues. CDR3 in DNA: TGCAGCGTTGCCACCGGGGACGCTGAAGCTTTCTTT. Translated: CSVATGDAEAFF.

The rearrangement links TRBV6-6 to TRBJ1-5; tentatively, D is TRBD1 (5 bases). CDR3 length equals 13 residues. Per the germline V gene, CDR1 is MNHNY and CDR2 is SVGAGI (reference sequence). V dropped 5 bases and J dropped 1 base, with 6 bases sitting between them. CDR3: CASSDRSNQPQHF. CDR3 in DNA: TGTGCCAGCAGTGACAGAAGCAATCAGCCCCAGCATTTT.

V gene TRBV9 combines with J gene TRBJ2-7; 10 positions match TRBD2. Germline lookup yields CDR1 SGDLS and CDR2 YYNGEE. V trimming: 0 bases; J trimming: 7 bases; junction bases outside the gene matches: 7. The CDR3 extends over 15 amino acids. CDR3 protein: CASSVDQAGGREQYF. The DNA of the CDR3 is TGTGCCAGCAGCGTAGATCAAGCGGGGGGGCGAGAGCAGTACTTC.

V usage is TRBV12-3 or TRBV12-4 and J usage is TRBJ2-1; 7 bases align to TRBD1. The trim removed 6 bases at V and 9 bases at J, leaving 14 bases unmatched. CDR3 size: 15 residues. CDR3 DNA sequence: TGTGCCAGCAGACAGGGACAGTTATCCGGCAGTGAGCAGTTCTTC. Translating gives CASRQGQLSGSEQFF.

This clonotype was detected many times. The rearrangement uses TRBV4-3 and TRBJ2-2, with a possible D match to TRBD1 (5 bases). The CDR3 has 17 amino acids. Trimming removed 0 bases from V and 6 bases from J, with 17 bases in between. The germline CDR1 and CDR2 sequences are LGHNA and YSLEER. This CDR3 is CASSQEIRAWGPGELFF. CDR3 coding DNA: TGCGCCAGCAGCCAAGAAATTCGGGCATGGGGCCCCGGGGAGCTGTTTTTT.

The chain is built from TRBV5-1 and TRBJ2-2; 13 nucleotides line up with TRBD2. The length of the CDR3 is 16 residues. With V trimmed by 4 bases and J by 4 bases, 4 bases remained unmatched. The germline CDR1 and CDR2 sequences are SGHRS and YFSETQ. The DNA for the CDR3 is TGCGCCAGCAGCCTCTGGACTAGCGGGGGCACCGGGGAGCTGTTTTTT. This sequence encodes CASSLWTSGGTGELFF.

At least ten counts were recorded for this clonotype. The CDR3 DNA is TGCGCCAGCAGCCAAGAGATCGTCTCTGGGGCCAACGTCCTGACTTTC. Its protein is CASSQEIVSGANVLTF. The gene calls are TRBV4-3 and TRBJ2-6; no firm D call. Trimming took off 0 bases at V and 0 bases at J, with 6 bases between the two ends. CDR3 length: 16 residues. Germline V gene lookup returns CDR1 LGHNA and CDR2 YSLEER.

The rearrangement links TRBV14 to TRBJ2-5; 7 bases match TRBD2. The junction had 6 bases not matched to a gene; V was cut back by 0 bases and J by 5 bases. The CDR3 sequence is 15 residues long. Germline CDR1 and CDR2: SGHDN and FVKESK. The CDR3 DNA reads TGTGCCAGCAGCCAAGATACGACTAGCTGGGAGACCCAGTACTTC. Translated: CASSQDTTSWETQYF.

CDR3 in amino acids: CATSRDNADQPQHF. The CDR3 region has the DNA TGTGCCACCAGCAGAGATAACGCGGATCAGCCCCAGCATTTT. The genes are TRBV15 and TRBJ1-5; D not resolved. Deletions cut 0 bases from V and 5 bases from J, with 8 bases between. Germline-derived CDR1 and CDR2 are LNHNV and YYDKDF (reference sequence). The CDR3 extends over 14 amino acids. The full variable domain, completed using reference TRBV15 and TRBJ1-5, is DAMVIQNPRYQVTQFGKPVTLSCSQTLNHNVMYWYQQKSSQAPKLLFHYYDKDFNNEADTPDNFQSRRPNTSFCFLDIRSPGLGDTAMYLCATSRDNADQPQHFGDGTRLSIL.

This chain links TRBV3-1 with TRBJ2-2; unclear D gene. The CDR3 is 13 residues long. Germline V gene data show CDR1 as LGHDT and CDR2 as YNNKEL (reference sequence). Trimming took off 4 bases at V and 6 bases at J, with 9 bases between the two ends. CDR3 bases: TGTGCCAGCAGCCGCACGGAGCCCGGGGAGCTGTTTTTT. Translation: CASSRTEPGELFF. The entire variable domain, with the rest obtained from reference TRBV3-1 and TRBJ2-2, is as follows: DTAVSQTPKYLVTQMGNDKSIKCEQNLGHDTMYWYKQDSKKFLKIMFSYNNKELIINETVPNRFSPKSPDKAHLNLHINSLELGDSAVYFCASSRTEPGELFFGEGSRLTVL.

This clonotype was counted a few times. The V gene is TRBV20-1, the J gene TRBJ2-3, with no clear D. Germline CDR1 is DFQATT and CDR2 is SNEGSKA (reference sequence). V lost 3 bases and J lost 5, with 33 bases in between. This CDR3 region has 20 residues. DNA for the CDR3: TGCAGTGCTAGTCCTGAGGACCTAACGGGCCTTACCCTGTCGAAAGATACGCAGTATTTT. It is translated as CSASPEDLTGLTLSKDTQYF.

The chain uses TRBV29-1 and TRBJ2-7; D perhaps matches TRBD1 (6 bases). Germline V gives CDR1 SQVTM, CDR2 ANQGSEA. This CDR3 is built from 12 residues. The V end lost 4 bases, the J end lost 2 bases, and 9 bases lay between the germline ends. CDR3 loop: CSVVRGAYEQYF. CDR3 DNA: TGCAGCGTTGTCAGGGGAGCCTACGAGCAGTACTTC.

CDR3 in amino acids: CASSSTTGANQPQHF. Here the CDR3 DNA reads TGCGCCAGCAGCTCCACTACAGGGGCAAATCAGCCCCAGCATTTT. The chain uses TRBV5-1 and TRBJ1-5, with 7 bases matching TRBD1. The CDR3 totals 15 residues. Trimming removed 3 bases from V and 4 bases from J; junction bases left unmatched: 7. The germline V gene encodes CDR1 SGHRS and CDR2 YFSETQ.

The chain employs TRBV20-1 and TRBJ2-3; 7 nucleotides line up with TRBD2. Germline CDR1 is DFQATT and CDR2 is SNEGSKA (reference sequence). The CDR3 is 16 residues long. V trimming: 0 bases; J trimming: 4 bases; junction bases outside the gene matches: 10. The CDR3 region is CSARDGMAGVADTQYF. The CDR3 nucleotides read TGCAGTGCTAGAGATGGGATGGCGGGAGTTGCAGATACGCAGTATTTT.